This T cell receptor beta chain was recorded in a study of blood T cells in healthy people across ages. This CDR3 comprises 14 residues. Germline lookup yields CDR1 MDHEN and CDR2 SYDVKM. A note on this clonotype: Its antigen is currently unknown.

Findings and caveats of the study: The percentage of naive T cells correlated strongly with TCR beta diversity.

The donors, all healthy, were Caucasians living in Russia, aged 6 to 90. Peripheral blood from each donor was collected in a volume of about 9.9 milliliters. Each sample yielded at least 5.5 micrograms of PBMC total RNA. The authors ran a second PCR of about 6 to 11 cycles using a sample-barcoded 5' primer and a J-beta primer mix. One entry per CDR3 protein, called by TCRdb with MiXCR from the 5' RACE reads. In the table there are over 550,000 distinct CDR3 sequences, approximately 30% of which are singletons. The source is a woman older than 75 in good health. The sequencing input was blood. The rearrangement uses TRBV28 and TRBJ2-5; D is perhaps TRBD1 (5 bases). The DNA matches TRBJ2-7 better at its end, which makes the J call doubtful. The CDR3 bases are TGTGCCAGCAGTAATTGGCCAGGGCGAGACGAGCAGTACTTC. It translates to CASSNWPGRDEQYF.